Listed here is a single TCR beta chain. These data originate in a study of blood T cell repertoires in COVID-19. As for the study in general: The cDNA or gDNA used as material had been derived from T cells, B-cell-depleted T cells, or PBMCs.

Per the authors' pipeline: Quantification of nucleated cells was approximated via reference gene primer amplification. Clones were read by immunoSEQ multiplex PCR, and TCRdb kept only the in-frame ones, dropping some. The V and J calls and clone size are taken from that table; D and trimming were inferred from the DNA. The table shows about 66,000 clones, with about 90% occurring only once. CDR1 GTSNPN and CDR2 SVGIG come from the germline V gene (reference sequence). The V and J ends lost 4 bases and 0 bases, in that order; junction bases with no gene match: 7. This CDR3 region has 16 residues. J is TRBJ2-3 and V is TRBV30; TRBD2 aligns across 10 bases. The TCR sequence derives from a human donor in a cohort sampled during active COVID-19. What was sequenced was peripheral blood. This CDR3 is CAWKPLAGASTDTQYF. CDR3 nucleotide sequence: TGTGCCTGGAAGCCTCTAGCGGGGGCTAGCACAGATACGCAGTATTTT.